This entry lists 26 T cell receptor beta chains sequenced from one sample in a study of identical twins. From the 5' RACE reads, TCRdb called clonotypes with MiXCR, one entry per CDR3 protein. The table has fewer than 250,000 distinct CDR3 sequences, more than 15% seen once. This sample also appeared in a second study, on T cells expressing NK-cell markers.

The material sequenced was CD8+ T cells sorted from blood. The source is a woman aged 18-35 years in good health.

This sequence joins TRBV7-9 and TRBJ1-1; no reliable D call. CDR3 length: 16 amino acids. Germline CDR1 is SEHNR and CDR2 is FQNEAQ (reference sequence). V was shortened by 1 base and J by 1 base, with 13 bases between the two germline ends. The CDR3 DNA sequence: TGTGCCAGCAGCTTAGGCCCTTTAGAGGAGAACACTGAAGCTTTCTTT. Translation: CASSLGPLEENTEAFF.

This clonotype was seen at least ten times. The DNA for the CDR3 is TGTGCCAGCAGCTTAGCCCATACGCAGTATTTT. Translating it yields CASSLAHTQYF. The chain joins TRBV11-2 to TRBJ2-3, with unresolved D. Germline assignment: CDR1 SGHAT and CDR2 FQNNGV. V lost 1 base and J lost 7, with 3 bases in between. The CDR3 sequence is 11 residues long.

The chain joins TRBV28 to TRBJ2-1; 8 bases match TRBD2. Trimming removed 10 bases from V and 15 bases from J; junction bases left unmatched: 20. The germline V gene has CDR1 MDHEN and CDR2 SYDVKM. CDR3 length: 14 amino acids. The CDR3 spells CATAPFSGIWPWFF. CDR3 coding DNA: TGTGCCACGGCACCATTTAGCGGGATATGGCCGTGGTTCTTC.

The rearrangement links TRBV12-3 or TRBV12-4 to TRBJ1-2; D is undetermined. CDR3 length equals 14 residues. The germline V and J ends were trimmed by 3 bases and 1 base, with 9 bases remaining between them. The CDR3 sequence: CASSLTGDNYGYTF. For the CDR3, the DNA is TGTGCCAGCAGTTTGACCGGGGATAACTATGGCTACACCTTC.

This clonotype was counted only a few times. This chain uses TRBV30 with TRBJ2-1; D is uncertain. Germline V gene lookup returns CDR1 GTSNPN and CDR2 SVGIG (reference sequence). The CDR3 has 12 amino acids. Trimming removed 0 bases from V and 7 bases from J, with 7 bases in between. The DNA of the CDR3 is TGTGCCTGGAGTGTGTTTACTAATGAGCAGTTCTTC. This gives the protein CAWSVFTNEQFF. Full variable domain (rest looked up from reference TRBV30 and TRBJ2-1): SQTIHQWPATLVQPVGSPLSLECTVEGTSNPNLYWYRQAAGRGLQLLFYSVGIGQISSEVPQNLSASRPQDRQFILSSKKLLLSDSGFYLCAWSVFTNEQFFGPGTRLTVL.

This clonotype has only a few counts. The CDR3 loop is CASSLTDSYREETQYF. Here the CDR3 DNA reads TGTGCCAGCAGCTTAACGGACAGCTACCGTGAAGAGACCCAGTACTTC. The chain joins TRBV7-3 to TRBJ2-5; tentative D call: TRBD1 (6 bases). Trimming shortened V by 0 bases and J by 3 bases, and 14 bases separated the two germline ends. This CDR3 region has 16 residues. CDR1 and CDR2 from the germline V gene are SGHTA and FQGTGA.

The chain couples TRBV5-1 to TRBJ2-5, with 7 bases lining up with TRBD2. The length of the CDR3 is 14 residues. Germline assignment: CDR1 SGHRS and CDR2 YFSETQ. V lost 0 bases and J lost 3; bases outside the gene matches: 2. In nucleotides, the CDR3 is TGCGCCAGCAGCTTGGCTAGCGGCAAAGAGACCCAGTACTTC. It encodes CASSLASGKETQYF.

This clonotype has only a few counts. The chain employs TRBV6-5 and TRBJ2-2; D not certain. The CDR3 covers 13 residues. Germline CDR1 MNHEY, CDR2 SVGAGI. The V end lost 0 bases, the J end lost 6 bases, and 5 bases lay between the germline ends. The CDR3 reads CASSYSGSGELFF. The CDR3 DNA sequence: TGTGCCAGCAGTTACTCGGGGTCCGGGGAGCTGTTTTTT.

CDR3 residues: CASRTDISEAFF. Here the CDR3 DNA reads TGTGCCAGCAGAACCGACATCTCTGAAGCTTTCTTT. V and J are TRBV7-9 and TRBJ1-1, with unresolved D. Deletions cut 6 bases from V and 6 bases from J, with 11 bases between. The CDR3 spans 12 residues. Looked up from germline, CDR1 is SEHNR and CDR2 is FQNEAQ (reference sequence).

The chain's CDR3 is CAIQSGSSYEQYF. DNA for the CDR3: TGTGCCATCCAGTCCGGGTCCTCCTACGAGCAGTACTTC. The V gene is TRBV7-2, the J gene TRBJ2-7, with D unclear. This CDR3 has 13 amino acids. Trimming removed 10 bases from V and 0 bases from J, with 13 bases in between. Germline V gene data show CDR1 as SGHTA and CDR2 as FQGNSA.

This clonotype was seen more than once but under ten times. This chain links TRBV12-3 or TRBV12-4 with TRBJ2-1, with D unresolved. Trimming cost V 8 bases and J 1 base, with 9 bases left between them. The CDR3 totals 13 residues. CDR3 in amino acids: CASAPRSYNEQFF. CDR3 DNA sequence: TGTGCCAGCGCCCCTAGGTCCTACAATGAGCAGTTCTTC.

A few counts support this clonotype. The rearrangement joins TRBV9 to TRBJ2-3; perhaps D is TRBD1 or TRBD2 (6 bases each). Per germline, CDR1 SGDLS and CDR2 YYNGEE. The ends were cut back, 2 bases at V and 1 base at J, with 14 bases in the middle. The CDR3 length is 16 residues. The CDR3 DNA is TGTGCCAGCAGCGTCGGAGGGGGTGGTGGCACAGATACGCAGTATTTT. Translated: CASSVGGGGGTDTQYF.

The rearrangement joins TRBV11-1 to TRBJ2-1, with TRBD2 matching over 11 bases. Per germline, CDR1 SGHAT and CDR2 FQDESV (reference sequence). This CDR3 has 17 amino acids. J gave up 3 bases and V 4 bases, and 8 bases lay outside the gene matches. The CDR3 nucleotides read TGTGCCAGCAGCTCCTACCTAGCGGGGGGACTCTACAATGAGCAGTTCTTC. Protein sequence: CASSSYLAGGLYNEQFF.

V and J are TRBV12-3 or TRBV12-4 and TRBJ1-1; D may be TRBD1 (6 bases). Between the trimmed V and J ends, which lost 4 bases and 0 bases, there was a span of 12 bases. The CDR3 runs to 15 residues. CDR3 in DNA: TGTGCCAGCAGTTCCCCCGGACAGTTGAACACTGAAGCTTTCTTT. Translation: CASSSPGQLNTEAFF.

The rearrangement links TRBV12-3 or TRBV12-4 to TRBJ2-1, with 10 bases matching TRBD2. The CDR3 extends over 14 amino acids. Trimming removed 6 bases from V and 6 bases from J; junction bases left unmatched: 5. CDR3 sequence: CASSQSGRVNEQFF. In DNA, the CDR3 is TGTGCCAGCAGCCAAAGCGGGAGGGTCAATGAGCAGTTCTTC.

This chain connects TRBV9 to TRBJ1-1; weak D call: TRBD1 (6 bases). Germline V gene sequence: CDR1 SGDLS, CDR2 YYNGEE. Trimming left V 0 bases short and J 3 bases short, with 12 bases between. There are 15 residues in the CDR3. CDR3 in amino acids: CASSVETGIYTEAFF. DNA of the CDR3: TGTGCCAGCAGCGTAGAGACAGGAATTTACACTGAAGCTTTCTTT. Filled out from reference TRBV9 and TRBJ1-1, the complete variable domain reads DSGVTQTPKHLITATGQRVTLRCSPRSGDLSVYWYQQSLDQGLQFLIQYYNGEERAKGNILERFSAQQFPDLHSELNLSSLELGDSALYFCASSVETGIYTEAFFGQGTRLTVV.

This rearrangement joins TRBV5-6 to TRBJ1-2; perhaps TRBD1 as D (6 bases). Germline lookup yields CDR1 SGHDT and CDR2 YYEEEE. Trimming shortened V by 1 base and J by 6 bases, and 19 bases separated the two germline ends. The CDR3 consists of 16 residues. Written as DNA, the CDR3 is TGTGCCAGCAGCTTGTCCCTTACAGGGTCGGGGGATGGCTACACCTTC. This encodes CASSLSLTGSGDGYTF.

In this sample, this clonotype turned up a few times. CDR3 loop: CATSKLQGVEQYF. The DNA of the CDR3 is TGTGCCACCAGCAAATTACAGGGGGTCGAGCAGTACTTC. V usage is TRBV15 and J usage is TRBJ2-7; 8 bases match TRBD1. With 4 bases clipped from V and 6 bases from J, the junction kept 5 bases outside the gene matches. Germline CDR1 reads LNHNV; CDR2 reads YYDKDF (reference sequence). The CDR3 totals 13 residues.

This clonotype was detected only a few times. The chain is built from TRBV7-9 and TRBJ2-3; D is ambiguous. Trimming pared 1 base from V and 1 base from J, leaving 6 bases between. This CDR3 contains 14 residues. The germline CDR1 and CDR2 sequences are SEHNR and FQNEAQ (reference sequence). The CDR3 spells CASSLGTGTDTQYF. The CDR3, as DNA: TGTGCCAGCAGCTTAGGTACAGGCACAGATACGCAGTATTTT.

This clonotype showed up many times. The V gene is TRBV5-5, the J gene TRBJ2-1, with 10 bases aligning to TRBD2. The germline gives CDR1 SGHKS, CDR2 YYEKEE (reference sequence). The V segment lost 6 bases and the J segment 2 bases; nucleotides outside the gene matches: 8. The CDR3 is 16 residues long. The CDR3 reads CASTLLAGTTYNEQFF. The DNA of the CDR3 is TGTGCCAGCACCTTACTAGCGGGAACTACCTACAATGAGCAGTTCTTC.

The table lists this clonotype with a few counts. The chain couples TRBV10-3 to TRBJ2-6; either TRBD1 or TRBD2 may supply D (5 bases each). Germline V CDR1 and CDR2: ENHRY, SYGVKD. The germline V and J ends were trimmed by 5 bases and 0 bases, with 14 bases remaining between them. The CDR3 covers 17 residues. The chain's CDR3 is CAISSGREISGANVLTF. The CDR3 DNA follows: TGTGCCATCAGTTCGGGACGGGAAATCTCTGGGGCCAACGTCCTGACTTTC.

This sequence joins TRBV6-2 or TRBV6-3 and TRBJ2-7, with no clear D. There are 11 residues in the CDR3. From germline, CDR1 is MNHEY and CDR2 SVGEGT. The ends were cut back, 6 bases at V and 9 bases at J, with 12 bases in the middle. The CDR3 here is CASRTGLGQYF. The CDR3 DNA reads TGTGCCAGCAGGACCGGGCTGGGGCAGTACTTC.

This clonotype was recorded a few times. The V gene is TRBV9, the J gene TRBJ2-2, with D uncertain. The germline gives CDR1 SGDLS, CDR2 YYNGEE. The CDR3 loop spans 13 amino acids. V lost 0 bases, J lost 3 bases, and 3 bases lay in between. In DNA form, the CDR3 reads TGTGCCAGCAGCGTAGACCACACCGGGGAGCTGTTTTTT. Its translation is CASSVDHTGELFF. The variable domain in full, with the rest retrieved from reference TRBV9 and TRBJ2-2, is DSGVTQTPKHLITATGQRVTLRCSPRSGDLSVYWYQQSLDQGLQFLIQYYNGEERAKGNILERFSAQQFPDLHSELNLSSLELGDSALYFCASSVDHTGELFFGEGSRLTVL.

This sequence joins TRBV7-6 and TRBJ2-6; possible D gene TRBD1, 5 bases. CDR3 length: 15 amino acids. CDR1 and CDR2 from the germline V gene are SGHVS and FNYEAQ. Trimming removed 5 bases from V and 2 bases from J, with 10 bases in between. The CDR3 DNA reads as TGTGCCAGCAGCGTGACAGCTCCTGGGGCCAACGTCCTGACTTTC. Encoded protein: CASSVTAPGANVLTF.

This clonotype has a count of ten or more. In nucleotides, the CDR3 is TGTGCCAGCAGTGGGTCAGCCTACAATGAGCAGTTCTTC. Translation gives CASSGSAYNEQFF. This sequence joins TRBV27 and TRBJ2-1; D gene unclear. Per germline, CDR1 MNHEY and CDR2 SMNVEV (reference sequence). The CDR3 spans 13 residues. The ends were cut back, 5 bases at V and 2 bases at J, with 7 bases in the middle.

The chain recombines TRBV5-1 with TRBJ2-1; D possibly corresponds to TRBD2 (5 bases). Looked up from germline, CDR1 is SGHRS and CDR2 is YFSETQ. CDR3 length: 12 residues. Trimming cost V 0 bases and J 10 bases, with 8 bases left between them. The DNA of the CDR3 is TGCGCCAGCAGCTTGGAGAGGGAAGAGCAGTTCTTC. Translated, it gives CASSLEREEQFF. Full variable domain (remainder filled in from reference TRBV5-1 and TRBJ2-1): KAGVTQTPRYLIKTRGQQVTLSCSPISGHRSVSWYQQTPGQGLQFLFEYFSETQRNKGNFPGRFSGRQFSNSRSEMNVSTLELGDSALYLCASSLEREEQFFGPGTRLTVL.